The text below deals with one TCR beta chain. What it binds is unknown. At one boundary the junction diverges from the germline segment, which might be a read error. The data are from a study of CD8+CD57+ T cells in acquired aplastic anemia. At the level of the study: Yields of DNA that came from sorted CD4+ and CD8+ cells averaged about 2.9 ug. The study, taken as a whole, reports: Sharing between patients and controls was observed for twenty-nine CD8+ CDR3 sequences. CD8+ Simpson's diversity in patients was not significantly different from that in controls.

Template material for TCR beta VDJ and CDR3 profiling consisted of genomic DNA. TCRdb passed the reads through MiXCR, listing each CDR3 protein once. The sample holds some 210,000 distinct CDR3 sequences, approximately 57% seen once. The germline gives CDR1 SGHRS, CDR2 YFSETQ. The CDR3 totals 15 residues. The sample taken for sequencing was sorted CD4+, CD8+, or CD8+CD57+ T cells (not recorded which) from PBMCs. V and J are TRBV5-1 and TRBJ1-2; 10 nucleotides align to TRBD1. This TCR was recovered from a human donor in good health. CDR3 residues: CASRPRGGTGAGNTF. CDR3 sequence (DNA): TGTGCCAGCAGGCCCCGAGGTGGGACAGGGGCTGGAAACACCTTC.